This T cell receptor beta chain was identified during a study of cytomegalovirus exposure and HLA in healthy donors. V was trimmed by 3 bases and J by 8 bases, leaving 20 bases between them. The CDR3 has 16 amino acids. Germline V gene sequence: CDR1 KGHSH, CDR2 LQKENI. The PCR had 60 Vbeta and 13 Jbeta primers. Profiling relied on immunoSEQ multiplex PCR, and the TCRdb table lists in-frame clones only, not all of them. The sample contains about 100,000 clones, under 85% of which appear only once. The chain is built from TRBV18 and TRBJ2-1; maybe TRBD1 (5 bases). The specimen sequenced was PBMCs. This receptor was obtained from a female donor in good health and CMV-seropositive. The CDR3, as DNA: TGTGCCAGCTCACCTGGGTTGGGGCTAACAAACGATGAGCAGTTCTTC. Its translation: CASSPGLGLTNDEQFF.